The 7 T cell receptor beta chains listed next were all sequenced from one sample in a study of T cell changes during pregnancy in multiple sclerosis. Repertoires were generated with immunoSEQ multiplex PCR, while TCRdb's copy carries only in-frame clones and drops some. The sample includes almost 65,000 clones, about 90% of them seen just once. Sample: peripheral blood, taken in the first trimester of pregnancy. The receptor source for this set is a female donor with multiple sclerosis, enrolled in a pregnancy study.

This chain links TRBV19 with TRBJ1-4, with D tentatively TRBD1 (5 bases). V was clipped by 4 bases and J by 2 bases, with 14 bases between them. CDR1 and CDR2 (germline): LNHDA, SQIVND (reference sequence). The CDR3 totals 16 residues. CDR3 amino acids: CASSTSRQLTNEKLFF. The CDR3 DNA reads as TGTGCCAGTAGTACCTCTCGACAGCTCACTAATGAAAAACTGTTTTTT.

The rearrangement uses TRBV29-1 and TRBJ1-3; no firm D call. CDR3 length: 13 residues. Trimming shortened V by 4 bases and J by 0 bases, and 7 bases separated the two germline ends. Germline loops: CDR1 SQVTM, CDR2 ANQGSEA. For the CDR3, the DNA is TGCAGCGTTGGGTCGGTCTCTGGAAACACCATATATTTT. Translated, it gives CSVGSVSGNTIYF.

This clone was detected once. This sequence joins TRBV28 and TRBJ1-4; D uncertain. This CDR3 is 12 amino acids long. With 1 base removed from V and 7 bases from J, the gap between germline ends came to 4 bases. CDR1 and CDR2 (germline): MDHEN, SYDVKM. The chain's CDR3 is CASSLYSEKLFF. Here the CDR3 DNA reads TGTGCCAGCAGTTTATACAGTGAAAAACTGTTTTTT.

This clone showed up just once. The chain combines TRBV5-4 with TRBJ2-1, with 7 bases identical to TRBD2. In germline, CDR1 is SGHNT, CDR2 YYREEE (reference sequence). CDR3 length: 15 residues. The V and J ends lost 0 bases and 10 bases, in that order; junction bases with no gene match: 10. CDR3 coding DNA: TGTGCCAGCAGCTTGGAGAGGGAGGGATTTTTGGAGCAGTTCTTC. Translated, it gives CASSLEREGFLEQFF.

This clone was observed a handful of times. The V call is TRBV7-2, the J call TRBJ2-7, with 8 bases identical to TRBD2. This CDR3 is built from 14 residues. V trimming: 6 bases; J trimming: 2 bases; junction bases outside the gene matches: 6. CDR1 and CDR2 (germline): SGHTA, FQGNSA. CDR3 sequence reads: CASRRGLGAYEQYF. CDR3 in DNA: TGTGCCAGCAGGCGGGGACTAGGAGCCTACGAGCAGTACTTC.

The chain couples TRBV19 to TRBJ1-2; 8 nucleotides align to TRBD1. Per the germline V gene, CDR1 is LNHDA and CDR2 is SQIVND (reference sequence). The V segment lost 3 bases and the J segment 2 bases; nucleotides outside the gene matches: 2. The CDR3 totals 14 residues. The CDR3 loop reads CASSIGQGNYGYTF. The CDR3 nucleotides are TGTGCCAGTAGTATCGGACAGGGAAACTATGGCTACACCTTC.

The chain employs TRBV18 and TRBJ2-5, with D perhaps TRBD2 (5 bases). There are 15 residues in the CDR3. Germline values: CDR1 KGHSH, CDR2 LQKENI. V dropped 3 bases and J dropped 0 bases, with 11 bases sitting between them. The CDR3 is CASSPRRQNQETQYF. The CDR3 DNA follows: TGTGCCAGCTCACCCCGGAGGCAGAACCAAGAGACCCAGTACTTC.